This record concerns one TCR delta chain sequence. What it binds is not known. One end of the junction is discordant with germline, which a read error may explain. The sample belongs to a study of Vδ1+ human thymocytes. The study's findings and limits: Highly polyclonal TRG and TRD repertoires with Gaussian CDR3 length distributions appeared in thymus. Despite high sort purity, about 19% of thymic T cell receptor delta sequences were Vdelta2.

RNA was extracted from the cells and then reverse transcribed. Pooled V-gene forward primers with one constant-region reverse primer generated the CDR3 amplicons by multiplex PCR. TCRdb redid the clone calls on the multiplex PCR reads with CATT. The sample carries 45,000 to 75,000 delta-chain clones, over 13% recorded once. CDR3 size: 21 residues. Germline loops: CDR1 TSWWSYY, CDR2 QGS. The sample was Vdelta1+ gamma-delta thymocytes from the thymus. Noted subset: FACS-sorted CD3+ TCRalphabeta- TCRVdelta1+ TCRVdelta2- thymocytes. The clonotype comes from a girl in the first two years of life who had congenital heart surgery. The chain has TRDV1 and TRDJ1, with TRDD3 matching 9 bases. The CDR3, as DNA: TGTGCTCTTGGGGAAATTAGGGGGGCCTCGAGGGGGATACTGGACACCGATAAGCTCATCTTT. It encodes CALGEIRGASRGILDTDKLIF.